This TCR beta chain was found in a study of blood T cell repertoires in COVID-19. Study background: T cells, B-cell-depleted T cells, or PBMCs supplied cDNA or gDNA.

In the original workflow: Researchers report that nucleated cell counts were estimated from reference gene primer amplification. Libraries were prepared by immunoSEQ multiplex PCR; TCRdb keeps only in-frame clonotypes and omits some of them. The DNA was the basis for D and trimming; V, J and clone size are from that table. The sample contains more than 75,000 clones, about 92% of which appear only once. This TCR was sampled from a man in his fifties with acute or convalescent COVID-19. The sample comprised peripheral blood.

CDR3 protein: CASSLIGEAEQYF. The DNA for the CDR3 is TGCGCCAGCAGCTTAATCGGGGAGGCGGAGCAGTACTTC. This rearrangement joins TRBV5-1 to TRBJ2-7; D may be TRBD2 (6 bases). The CDR3 is 13 amino acids. V was clipped by 2 bases and J by 7 bases, with 13 bases between them. The V gene's germline CDR1 is SGHRS and CDR2 YFSETQ.